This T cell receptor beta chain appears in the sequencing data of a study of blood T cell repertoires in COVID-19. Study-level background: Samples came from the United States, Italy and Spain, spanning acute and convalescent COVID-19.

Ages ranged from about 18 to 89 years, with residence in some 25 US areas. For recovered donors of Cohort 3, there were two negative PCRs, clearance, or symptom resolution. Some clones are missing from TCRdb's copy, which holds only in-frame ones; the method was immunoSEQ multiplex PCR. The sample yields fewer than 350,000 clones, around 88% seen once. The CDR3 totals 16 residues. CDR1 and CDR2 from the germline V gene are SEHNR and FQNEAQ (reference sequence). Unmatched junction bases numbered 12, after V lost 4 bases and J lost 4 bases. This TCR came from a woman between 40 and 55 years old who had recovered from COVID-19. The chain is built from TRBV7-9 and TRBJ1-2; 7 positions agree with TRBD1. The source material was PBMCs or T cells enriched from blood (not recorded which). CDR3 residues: CASSSTREGARYGYTF. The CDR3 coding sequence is TGTGCCAGCAGCTCTACCCGCGAGGGGGCCCGCTATGGCTACACCTTC.